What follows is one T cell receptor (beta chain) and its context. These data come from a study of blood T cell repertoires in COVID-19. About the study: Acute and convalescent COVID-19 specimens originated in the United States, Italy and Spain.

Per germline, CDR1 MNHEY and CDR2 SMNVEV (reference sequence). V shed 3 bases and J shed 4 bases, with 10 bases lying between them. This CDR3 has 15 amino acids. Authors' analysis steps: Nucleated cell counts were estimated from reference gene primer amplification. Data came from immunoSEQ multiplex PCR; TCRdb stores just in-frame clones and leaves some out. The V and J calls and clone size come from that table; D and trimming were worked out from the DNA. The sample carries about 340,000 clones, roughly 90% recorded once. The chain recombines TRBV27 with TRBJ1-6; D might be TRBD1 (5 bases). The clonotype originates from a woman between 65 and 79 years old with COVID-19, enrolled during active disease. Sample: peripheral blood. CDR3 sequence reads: CASSFQGVYNSPLHF. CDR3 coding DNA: TGTGCCAGCAGTTTCCAGGGTGTGTATAATTCACCCCTCCACTTT.